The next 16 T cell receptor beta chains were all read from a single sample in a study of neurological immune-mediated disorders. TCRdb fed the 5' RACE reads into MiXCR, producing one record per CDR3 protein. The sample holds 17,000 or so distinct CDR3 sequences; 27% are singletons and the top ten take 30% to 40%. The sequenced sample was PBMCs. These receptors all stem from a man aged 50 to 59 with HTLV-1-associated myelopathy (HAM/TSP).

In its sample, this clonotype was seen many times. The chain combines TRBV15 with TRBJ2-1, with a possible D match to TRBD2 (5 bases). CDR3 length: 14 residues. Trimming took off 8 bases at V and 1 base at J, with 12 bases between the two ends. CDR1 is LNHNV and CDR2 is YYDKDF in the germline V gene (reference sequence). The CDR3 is CATSRGKSYNEQFF. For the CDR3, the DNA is TGTGCCACCTCGAGAGGGAAATCCTACAATGAGCAGTTCTTC.

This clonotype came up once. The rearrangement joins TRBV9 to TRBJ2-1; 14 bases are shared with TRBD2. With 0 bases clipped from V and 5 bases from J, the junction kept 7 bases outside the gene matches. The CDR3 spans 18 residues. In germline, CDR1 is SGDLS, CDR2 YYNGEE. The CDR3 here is CASSVGLAGGVLDNEQFF. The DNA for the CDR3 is TGTGCCAGCAGCGTAGGACTAGCGGGGGGGGTTCTCGACAATGAGCAGTTCTTC.

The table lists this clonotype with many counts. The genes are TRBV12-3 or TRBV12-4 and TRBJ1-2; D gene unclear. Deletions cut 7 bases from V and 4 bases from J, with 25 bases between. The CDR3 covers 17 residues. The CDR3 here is CASTSVRGVRAIYGYTF. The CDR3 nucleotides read TGTGCCAGCACCTCCGTACGCGGCGTCCGGGCGATCTATGGCTACACCTTC.

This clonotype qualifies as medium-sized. CDR3 DNA sequence: TGCAGCGGGGGGACAGGATCGAACACTGAAGCTTTCTTT. Translation: CSGGTGSNTEAFF. J is TRBJ1-1 and V is TRBV29-1; 8 bases are a match to TRBD1. This CDR3 has 13 residues. Losses at the gene ends were 7 bases for V and 1 base for J; bases not matched to a gene: 5. Germline lookup yields CDR1 SQVTM and CDR2 ANQGSEA.

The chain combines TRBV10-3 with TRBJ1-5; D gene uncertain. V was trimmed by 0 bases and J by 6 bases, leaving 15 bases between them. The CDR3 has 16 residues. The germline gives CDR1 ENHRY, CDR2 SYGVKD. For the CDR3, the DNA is TGTGCCATCAGTGAGTCGGCGGGGAGAAGAGGTCAGCCCCAGCATTTT. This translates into CAISESAGRRGQPQHF.

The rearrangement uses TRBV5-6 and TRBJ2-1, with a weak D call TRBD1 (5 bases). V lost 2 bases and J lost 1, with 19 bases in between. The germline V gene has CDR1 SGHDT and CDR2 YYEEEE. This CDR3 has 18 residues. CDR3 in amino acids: CASSFRPWGAGSYNEQFF. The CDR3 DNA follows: TGTGCCAGCAGCTTCAGACCCTGGGGCGCAGGGTCCTACAATGAGCAGTTCTTC. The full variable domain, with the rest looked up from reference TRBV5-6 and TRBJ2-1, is DAGVTQSPTHLIKTRGQQVTLRCSPKSGHDTVSWYQQALGQGPQFIFQYYEEEERQRGNFPDRFSGHQFPNYSSELNVNALLLGDSALYLCASSFRPWGAGSYNEQFFGPGTRLTVL.

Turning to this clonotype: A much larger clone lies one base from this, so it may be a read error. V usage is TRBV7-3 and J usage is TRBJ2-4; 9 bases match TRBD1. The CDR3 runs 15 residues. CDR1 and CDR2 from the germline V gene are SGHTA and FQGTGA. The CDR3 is CASSRSGTGQNILYF. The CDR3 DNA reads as TGTGCCAGCAGCCGCTCCGGGACAGGGCAAAACATTCTGTACTTC.

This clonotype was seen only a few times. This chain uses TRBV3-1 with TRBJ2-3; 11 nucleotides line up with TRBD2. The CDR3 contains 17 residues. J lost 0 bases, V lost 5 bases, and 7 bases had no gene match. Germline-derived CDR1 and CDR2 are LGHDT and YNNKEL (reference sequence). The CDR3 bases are TGTGCCAGCAGCAAGTTACTAGCGGGGGTGAGCACAGATACGCAGTATTTT. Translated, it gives CASSKLLAGVSTDTQYF.

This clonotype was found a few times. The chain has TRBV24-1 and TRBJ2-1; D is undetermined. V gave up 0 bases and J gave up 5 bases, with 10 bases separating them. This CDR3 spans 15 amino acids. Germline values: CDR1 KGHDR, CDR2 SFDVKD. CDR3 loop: CATSDLGVPHNEQFF. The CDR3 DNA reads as TGTGCCACCAGTGATTTGGGGGTCCCCCACAATGAGCAGTTCTTC.

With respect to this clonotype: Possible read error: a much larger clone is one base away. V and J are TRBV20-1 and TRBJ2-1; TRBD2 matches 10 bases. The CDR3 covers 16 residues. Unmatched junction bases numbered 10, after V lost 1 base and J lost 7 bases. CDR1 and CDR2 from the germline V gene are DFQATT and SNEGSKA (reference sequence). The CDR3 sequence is CSARGPEREGLNEQFF. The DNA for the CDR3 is TGCAGTGCTAGAGGGCCCGAGCGGGAGGGCTTGAATGAGCAGTTCTTC.

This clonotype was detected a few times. CDR3 DNA sequence: TGTGCCAGCAGGTCCTTTGCAGGGAACACCGGGGAGCTGTTTTTT. It translates to CASRSFAGNTGELFF. The genes are TRBV12-3 or TRBV12-4 and TRBJ2-2, with D uncertain. The ends were cut back, 6 bases at V and 1 base at J, with 12 bases in the middle. The CDR3 covers 15 residues.

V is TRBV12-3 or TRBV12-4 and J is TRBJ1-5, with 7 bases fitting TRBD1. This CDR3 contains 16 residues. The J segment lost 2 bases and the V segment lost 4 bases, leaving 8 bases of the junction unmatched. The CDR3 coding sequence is TGTGCCAGCAGTTCCACAGGGGATTTGGGCAATCAGCCCCAGCATTTT. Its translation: CASSSTGDLGNQPQHF.

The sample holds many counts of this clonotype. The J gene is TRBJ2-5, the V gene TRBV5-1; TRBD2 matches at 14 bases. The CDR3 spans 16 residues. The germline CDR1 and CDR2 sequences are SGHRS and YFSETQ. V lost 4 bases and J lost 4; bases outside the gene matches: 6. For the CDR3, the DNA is TGCGCCAGCAGCCTGACCGGGACTAGCGGGAGAGAGACCCAGTACTTC. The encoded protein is CASSLTGTSGRETQYF.

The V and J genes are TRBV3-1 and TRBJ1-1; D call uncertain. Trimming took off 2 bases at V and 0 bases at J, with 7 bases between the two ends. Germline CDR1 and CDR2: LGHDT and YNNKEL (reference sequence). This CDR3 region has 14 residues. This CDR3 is CASSQPPMNTEAFF. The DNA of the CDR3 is TGTGCCAGCAGCCAACCCCCGATGAACACTGAAGCTTTCTTT. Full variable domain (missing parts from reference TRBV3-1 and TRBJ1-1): DTAVSQTPKYLVTQMGNDKSIKCEQNLGHDTMYWYKQDSKKFLKIMFSYNNKELIINETVPNRFSPKSPDKAHLNLHINSLELGDSAVYFCASSQPPMNTEAFFGQGTRLTVV.

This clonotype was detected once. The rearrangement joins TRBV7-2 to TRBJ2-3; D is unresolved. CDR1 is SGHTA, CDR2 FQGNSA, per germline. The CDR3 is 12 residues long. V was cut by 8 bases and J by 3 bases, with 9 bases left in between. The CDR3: CASSTTTDTQYF. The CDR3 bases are TGTGCCAGCTCTACTACTACAGATACGCAGTATTTT.

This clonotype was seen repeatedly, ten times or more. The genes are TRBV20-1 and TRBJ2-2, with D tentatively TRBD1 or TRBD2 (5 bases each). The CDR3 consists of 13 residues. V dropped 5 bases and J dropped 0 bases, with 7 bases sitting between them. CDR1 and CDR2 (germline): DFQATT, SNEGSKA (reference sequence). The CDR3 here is CSAGTANTGELFF. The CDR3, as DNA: TGCAGTGCTGGGACCGCGAACACCGGGGAGCTGTTTTTT.